This T cell receptor (beta chain) was sequenced in a study of CD8 T cells in Susac syndrome. Reverse transcription of 0.5 to 1 ug RNA was performed with random hexamers. TCRdb passed the immunoSEQ multiplex PCR reads through MiXCR, listing each CDR3 protein once. The sample includes roughly 190,000 distinct CDR3 sequences, about 95% of them seen just once. Sequenced: CD4+ T cells from PBMCs. The clonotype comes from a human donor in good health.

CDR3 nucleotides: TGTGCCACCAGCAGAGGGAGGGACTTGATCAATGAGCAGTTCTTC. Translation gives CATSRGRDLINEQFF. This chain connects TRBV15 to TRBJ2-1, with a possible D match to TRBD2 (6 bases). Germline CDR1 and CDR2: LNHNV and YYDKDF (reference sequence). The CDR3 spans 15 residues. The V end lost 1 base, the J end lost 6 bases, and 13 bases lay between the germline ends. Full variable domain (outside the CDR3, taken from reference TRBV15 and TRBJ2-1): DAMVIQNPRYQVTQFGKPVTLSCSQTLNHNVMYWYQQKSSQAPKLLFHYYDKDFNNEADTPDNFQSRRPNTSFCFLDIRSPGLGDTAMYLCATSRGRDLINEQFFGPGTRLTVL.